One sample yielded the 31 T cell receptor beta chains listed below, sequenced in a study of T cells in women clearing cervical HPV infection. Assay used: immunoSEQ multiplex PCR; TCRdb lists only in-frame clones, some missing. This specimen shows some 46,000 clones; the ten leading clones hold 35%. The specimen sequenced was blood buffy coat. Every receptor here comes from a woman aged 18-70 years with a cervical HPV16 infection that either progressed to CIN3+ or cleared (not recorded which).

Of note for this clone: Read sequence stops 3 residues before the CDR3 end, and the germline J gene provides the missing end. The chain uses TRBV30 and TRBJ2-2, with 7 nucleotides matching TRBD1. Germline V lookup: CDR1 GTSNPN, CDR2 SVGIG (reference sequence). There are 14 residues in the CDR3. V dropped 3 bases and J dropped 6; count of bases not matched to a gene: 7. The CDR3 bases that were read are TGTGCCTGGAGCCCAGGGGGTTCGGCCGGGGAG. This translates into CAWSPGGSAGE. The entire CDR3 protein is CAWSPGGSAGELFF.

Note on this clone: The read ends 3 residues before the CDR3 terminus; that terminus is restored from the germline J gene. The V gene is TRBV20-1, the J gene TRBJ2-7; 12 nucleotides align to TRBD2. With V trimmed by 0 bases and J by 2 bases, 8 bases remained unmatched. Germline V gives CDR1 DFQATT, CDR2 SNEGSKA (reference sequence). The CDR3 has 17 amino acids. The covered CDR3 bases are TGCAGTGCTAGAGATCTACTAGCGGGGGGCCCTCCCTACGAG. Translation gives CSARDLLAGGPPYE. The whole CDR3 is CSARDLLAGGPPYEQYF.

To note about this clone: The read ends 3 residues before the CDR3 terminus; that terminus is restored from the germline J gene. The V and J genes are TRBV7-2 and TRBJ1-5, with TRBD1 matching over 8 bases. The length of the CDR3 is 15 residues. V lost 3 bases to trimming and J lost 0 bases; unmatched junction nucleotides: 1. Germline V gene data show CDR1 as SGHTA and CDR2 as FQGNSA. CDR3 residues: CASSLQGASNQPQHF. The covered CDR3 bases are TGTGCCAGCAGCTTGCAGGGGGCTAGCAATCAGCCC.

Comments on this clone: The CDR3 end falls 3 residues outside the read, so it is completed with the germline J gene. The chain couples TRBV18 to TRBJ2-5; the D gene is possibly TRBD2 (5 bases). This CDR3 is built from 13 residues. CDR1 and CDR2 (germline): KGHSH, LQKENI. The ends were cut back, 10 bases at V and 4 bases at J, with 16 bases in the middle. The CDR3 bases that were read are TGTGCCACTTCCGAGATACGGGGAGAGACC. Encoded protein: CATSEIRGET. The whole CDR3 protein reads CATSEIRGETQYF.

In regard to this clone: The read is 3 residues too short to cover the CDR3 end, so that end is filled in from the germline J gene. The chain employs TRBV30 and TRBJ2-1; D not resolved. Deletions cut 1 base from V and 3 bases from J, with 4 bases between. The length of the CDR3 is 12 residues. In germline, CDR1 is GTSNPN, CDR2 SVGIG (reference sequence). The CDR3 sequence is CAWSEYYNEQFF. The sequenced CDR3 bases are TGTGCCTGGAGTGAATACTACAATGAG.

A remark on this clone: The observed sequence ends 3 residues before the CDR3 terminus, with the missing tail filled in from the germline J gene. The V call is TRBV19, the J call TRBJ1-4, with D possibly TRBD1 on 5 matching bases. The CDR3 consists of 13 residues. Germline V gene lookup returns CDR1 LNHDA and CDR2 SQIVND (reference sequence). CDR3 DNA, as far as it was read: TGTGCCAGTGCCAGGGAAGTAGGTTCACCA. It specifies CASAREVGSP. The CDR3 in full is CASAREVGSPLFF. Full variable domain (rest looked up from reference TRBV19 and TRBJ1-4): DGGITQSPKYLFRKEGQNVTLSCEQNLNHDAMYWYRQDPGQGLRLIYYSQIVNDFQKGDIAEGYSVSREKKESFPLTVTSAQKNPTAFYLCASAREVGSPLFFGSGTQLSVL.

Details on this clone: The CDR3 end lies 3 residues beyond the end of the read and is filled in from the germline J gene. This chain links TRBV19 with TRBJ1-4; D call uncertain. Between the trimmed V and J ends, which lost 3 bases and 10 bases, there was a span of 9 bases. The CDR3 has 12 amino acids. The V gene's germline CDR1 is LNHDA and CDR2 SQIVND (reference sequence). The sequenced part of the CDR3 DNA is TGTGCCAGTAGTATTTTAGGCGGAAAA. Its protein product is CASSILGGK. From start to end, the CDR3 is CASSILGGKLFF.

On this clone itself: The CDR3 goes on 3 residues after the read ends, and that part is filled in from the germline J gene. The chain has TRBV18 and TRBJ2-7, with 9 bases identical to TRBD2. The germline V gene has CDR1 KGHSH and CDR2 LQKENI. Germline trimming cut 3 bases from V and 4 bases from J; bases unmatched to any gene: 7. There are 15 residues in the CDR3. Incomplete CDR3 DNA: TGTGCCAGCTCACCGGGCAGCGGGAGGATGTACGAG. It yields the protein CASSPGSGRMYE. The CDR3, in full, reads CASSPGSGRMYEQYF.

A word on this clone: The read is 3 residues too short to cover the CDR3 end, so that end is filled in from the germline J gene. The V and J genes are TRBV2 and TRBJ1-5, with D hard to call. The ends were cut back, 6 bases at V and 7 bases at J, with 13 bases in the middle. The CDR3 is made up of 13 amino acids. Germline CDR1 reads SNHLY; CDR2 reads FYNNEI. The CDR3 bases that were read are TGTGCCAGCAGGGCACGGGTCGGACAGCCC. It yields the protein CASRARVGQP. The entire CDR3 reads CASRARVGQPQHF.

This CDR3 reads CSVEVSDQDEQYF. The sequenced CDR3 bases are TGCAGCGTTGAAGTTTCTGATCAGGACGAG. The chain recombines TRBV29-1 with TRBJ2-7; D is unresolved. Read sequence stops 3 residues before the CDR3 end, and the germline J gene provides the missing end. The length of the CDR3 is 13 residues. The germline V gene encodes CDR1 SQVTM and CDR2 ANQGSEA. The V end was cut by 1 base, the J end by 5 bases, with 12 bases between.

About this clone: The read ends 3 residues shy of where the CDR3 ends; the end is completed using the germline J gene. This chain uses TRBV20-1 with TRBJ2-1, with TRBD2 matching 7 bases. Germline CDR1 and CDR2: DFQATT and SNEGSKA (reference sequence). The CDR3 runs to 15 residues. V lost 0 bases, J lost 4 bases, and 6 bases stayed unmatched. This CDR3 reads CSARDRLAAYNEQFF. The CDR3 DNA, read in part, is TGCAGTGCTAGAGATCGCCTAGCGGCATACAATGAG.

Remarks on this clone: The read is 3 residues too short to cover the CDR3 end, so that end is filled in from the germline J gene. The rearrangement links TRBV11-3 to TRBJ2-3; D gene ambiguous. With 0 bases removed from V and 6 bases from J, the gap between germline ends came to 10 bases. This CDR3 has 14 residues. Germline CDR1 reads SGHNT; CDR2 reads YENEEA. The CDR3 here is CASSLELRADTQYF. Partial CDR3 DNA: TGTGCCAGCAGCTTAGAACTCCGCGCGGATACG.

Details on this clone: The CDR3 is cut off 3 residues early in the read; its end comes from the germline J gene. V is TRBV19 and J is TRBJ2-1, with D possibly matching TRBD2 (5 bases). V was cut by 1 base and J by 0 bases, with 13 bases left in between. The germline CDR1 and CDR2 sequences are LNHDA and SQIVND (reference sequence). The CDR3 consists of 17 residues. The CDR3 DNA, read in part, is TGTGCCAGTAGTATAGTAACTTCGGGGAGCTCCTACAATGAG. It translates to CASSIVTSGSSYNE. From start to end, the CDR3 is CASSIVTSGSSYNEQFF.

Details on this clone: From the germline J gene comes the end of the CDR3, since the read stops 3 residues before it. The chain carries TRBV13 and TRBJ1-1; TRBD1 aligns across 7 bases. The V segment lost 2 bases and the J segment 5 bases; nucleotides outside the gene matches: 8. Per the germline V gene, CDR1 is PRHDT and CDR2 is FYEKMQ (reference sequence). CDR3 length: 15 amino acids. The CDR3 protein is CASSLQGGANTEAFF. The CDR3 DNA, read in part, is TGTGCCAGCAGCTTACAGGGGGGCGCAAATACTGAA.

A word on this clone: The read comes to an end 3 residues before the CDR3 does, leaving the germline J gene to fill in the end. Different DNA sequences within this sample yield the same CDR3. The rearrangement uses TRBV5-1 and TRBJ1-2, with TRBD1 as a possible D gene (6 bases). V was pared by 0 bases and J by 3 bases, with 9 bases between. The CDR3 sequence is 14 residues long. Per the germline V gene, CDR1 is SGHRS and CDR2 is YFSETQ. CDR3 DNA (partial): TGCGCCAGCAGCTTGGTTTCAGGGGACTATGGC. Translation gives CASSLVSGDYG. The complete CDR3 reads CASSLVSGDYGYTF.

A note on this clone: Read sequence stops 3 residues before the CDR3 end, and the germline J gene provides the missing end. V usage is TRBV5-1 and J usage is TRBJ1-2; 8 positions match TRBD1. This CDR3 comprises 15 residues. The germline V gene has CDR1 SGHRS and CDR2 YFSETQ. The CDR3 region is CASSLGGQAQEGYTF. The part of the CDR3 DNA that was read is TGCGCCAGCAGCTTGGGGGGACAGGCTCAGGAGGGC.

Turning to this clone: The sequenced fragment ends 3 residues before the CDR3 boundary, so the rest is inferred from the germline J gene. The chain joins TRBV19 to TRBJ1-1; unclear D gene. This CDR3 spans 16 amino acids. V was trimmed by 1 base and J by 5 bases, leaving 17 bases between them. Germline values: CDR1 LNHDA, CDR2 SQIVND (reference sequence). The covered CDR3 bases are TGTGCCAGTAGTATAGCAGGCGGGGAGAGGAGGACTGAA. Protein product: CASSIAGGERRTE. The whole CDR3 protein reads CASSIAGGERRTEAFF.

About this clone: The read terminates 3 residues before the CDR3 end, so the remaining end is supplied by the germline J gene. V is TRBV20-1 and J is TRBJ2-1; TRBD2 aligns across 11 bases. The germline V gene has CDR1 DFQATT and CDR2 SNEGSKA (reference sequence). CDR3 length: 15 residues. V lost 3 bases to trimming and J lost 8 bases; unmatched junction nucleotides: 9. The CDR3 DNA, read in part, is TGCAGTGCTAGTGTACTAGCGGGAGTATACCATGAG. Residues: CSASVLAGVYHE. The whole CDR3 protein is CSASVLAGVYHEQFF.

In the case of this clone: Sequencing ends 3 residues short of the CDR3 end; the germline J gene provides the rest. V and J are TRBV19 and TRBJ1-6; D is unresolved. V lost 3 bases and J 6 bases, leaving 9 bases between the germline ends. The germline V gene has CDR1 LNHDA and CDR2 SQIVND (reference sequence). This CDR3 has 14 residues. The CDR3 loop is CASSIIQPNSPLHF. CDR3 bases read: TGTGCCAGTAGTATTATACAGCCTAATTCACCC.

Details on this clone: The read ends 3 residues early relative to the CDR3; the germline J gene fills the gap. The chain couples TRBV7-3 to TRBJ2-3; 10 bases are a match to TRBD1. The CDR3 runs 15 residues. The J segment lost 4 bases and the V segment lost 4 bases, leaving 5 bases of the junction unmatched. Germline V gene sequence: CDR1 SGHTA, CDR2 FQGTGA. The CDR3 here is CASSSRTGGPDTQYF. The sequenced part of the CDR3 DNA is TGTGCCAGCAGCTCAAGGACAGGGGGTCCAGATACG.

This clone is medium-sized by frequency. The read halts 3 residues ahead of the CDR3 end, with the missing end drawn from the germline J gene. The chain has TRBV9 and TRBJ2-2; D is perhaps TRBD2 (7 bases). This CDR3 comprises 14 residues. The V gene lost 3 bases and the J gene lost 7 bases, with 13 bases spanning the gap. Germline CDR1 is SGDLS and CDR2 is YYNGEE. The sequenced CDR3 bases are TGTGCCAGCAGCGAGGGGGGGATCAACGGGGAG. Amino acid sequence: CASSEGGINGE. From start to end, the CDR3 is CASSEGGINGELFF. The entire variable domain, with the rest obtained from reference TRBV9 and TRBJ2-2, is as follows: DSGVTQTPKHLITATGQRVTLRCSPRSGDLSVYWYQQSLDQGLQFLIQYYNGEERAKGNILERFSAQQFPDLHSELNLSSLELGDSALYFCASSEGGINGELFFGEGSRLTVL.

The DNA read from the CDR3 is TGCAGTGCTATCGGGACTAAAAAAGGTGAGGCTGAG. It codes for CSAIGTKKGEAE. The full CDR3 sequence reads CSAIGTKKGEAEQFF. The rearrangement links TRBV20-1 to TRBJ2-1; 7 nucleotides line up with TRBD2. The read comes to an end 3 residues before the CDR3 does, leaving the germline J gene to fill in the end. Germline CDR1 is DFQATT and CDR2 is SNEGSKA (reference sequence). The CDR3 extends over 15 amino acids. V lost 4 bases to trimming and J lost 9 bases; unmatched junction nucleotides: 15.

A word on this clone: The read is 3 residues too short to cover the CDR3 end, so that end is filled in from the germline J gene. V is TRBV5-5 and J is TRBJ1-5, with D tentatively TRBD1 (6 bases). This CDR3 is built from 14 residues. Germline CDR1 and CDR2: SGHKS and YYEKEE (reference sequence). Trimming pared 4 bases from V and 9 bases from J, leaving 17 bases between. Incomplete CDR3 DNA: TGTGCCAGCAGCCGGGGGGGCCCCTCATGGCCC. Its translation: CASSRGGPSWP. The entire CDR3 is CASSRGGPSWPQHF.

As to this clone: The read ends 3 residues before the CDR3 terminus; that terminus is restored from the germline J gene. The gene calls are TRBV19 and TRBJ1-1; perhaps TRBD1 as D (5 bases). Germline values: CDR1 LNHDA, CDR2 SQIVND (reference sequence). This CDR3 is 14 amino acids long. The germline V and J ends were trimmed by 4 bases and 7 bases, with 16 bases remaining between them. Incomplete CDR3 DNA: TGTGCCAGTAGTACTGGGGGGGGAGCGAGTGAA. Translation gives CASSTGGGASE. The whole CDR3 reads CASSTGGGASEAFF. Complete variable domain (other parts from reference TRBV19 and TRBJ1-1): DGGITQSPKYLFRKEGQNVTLSCEQNLNHDAMYWYRQDPGQGLRLIYYSQIVNDFQKGDIAEGYSVSREKKESFPLTVTSAQKNPTAFYLCASSTGGGASEAFFGQGTRLTVV.

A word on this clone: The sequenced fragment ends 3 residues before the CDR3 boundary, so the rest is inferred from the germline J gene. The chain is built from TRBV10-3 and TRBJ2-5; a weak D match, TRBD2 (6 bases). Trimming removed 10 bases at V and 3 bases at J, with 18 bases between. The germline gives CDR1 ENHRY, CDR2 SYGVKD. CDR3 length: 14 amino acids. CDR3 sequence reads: CATLGGTPEETQYF. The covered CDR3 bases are TGTGCCACCCTAGGTGGGACTCCGGAAGAGACC.

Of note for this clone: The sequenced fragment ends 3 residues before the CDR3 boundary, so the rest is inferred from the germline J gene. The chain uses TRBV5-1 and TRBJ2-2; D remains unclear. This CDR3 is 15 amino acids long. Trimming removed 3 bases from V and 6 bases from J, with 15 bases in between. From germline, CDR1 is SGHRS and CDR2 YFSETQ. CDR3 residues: CASSSPTISSGELFF. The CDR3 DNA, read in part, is TGCGCCAGCAGCTCCCCCACAATATCGTCCGGGGAG. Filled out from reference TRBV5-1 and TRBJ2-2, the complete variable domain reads KAGVTQTPRYLIKTRGQQVTLSCSPISGHRSVSWYQQTPGQGLQFLFEYFSETQRNKGNFPGRFSGRQFSNSRSEMNVSTLELGDSALYLCASSSPTISSGELFFGEGSRLTVL.

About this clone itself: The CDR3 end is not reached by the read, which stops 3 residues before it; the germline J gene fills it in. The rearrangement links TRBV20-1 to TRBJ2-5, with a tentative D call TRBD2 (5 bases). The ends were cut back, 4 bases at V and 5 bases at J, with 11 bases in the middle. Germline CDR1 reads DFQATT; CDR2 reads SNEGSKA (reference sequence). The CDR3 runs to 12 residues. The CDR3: CSATRGRETQYF. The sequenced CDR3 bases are TGCAGTGCTACCCGGGGAAGGGAGACC.

The CDR3 reads CAWSVPVLGQTLYGQYF. CDR3 DNA, as far as it was read: TGTGCCTGGAGTGTACCAGTGTTAGGACAGACTCTCTATGGT. This sequence joins TRBV30 and TRBJ2-4, with D perhaps matching TRBD1 (6 bases). The CDR3 is cut off 3 residues early in the read; its end comes from the germline J gene. CDR1 is GTSNPN and CDR2 is SVGIG in the germline V gene (reference sequence). This CDR3 is built from 17 residues.

The CDR3 here is CASSPWQRQEEEKLFF. CDR3 bases read: TGCGCCAGCAGCCCCTGGCAAAGACAGGAGGAAGAAAAA. The gene calls are TRBV5-1 and TRBJ1-4, with D tentatively TRBD1 (6 bases). The sequence runs out 3 residues before the end of the CDR3; the remainder is reconstructed from the germline J gene. The CDR3 extends over 16 amino acids. Germline values: CDR1 SGHRS, CDR2 YFSETQ. Between the trimmed V and J ends, which lost 4 bases and 8 bases, there was a span of 21 bases.

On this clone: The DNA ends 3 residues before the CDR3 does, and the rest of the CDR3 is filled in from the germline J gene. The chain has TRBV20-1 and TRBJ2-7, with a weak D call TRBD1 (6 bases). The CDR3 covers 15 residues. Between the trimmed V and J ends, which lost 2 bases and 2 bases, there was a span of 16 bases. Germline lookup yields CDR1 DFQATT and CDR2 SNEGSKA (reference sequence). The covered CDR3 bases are TGCAGTGCTAGAACCTCCGGGACAAATACCTACGAG. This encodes CSARTSGTNTYE. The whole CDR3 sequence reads CSARTSGTNTYEQYF.

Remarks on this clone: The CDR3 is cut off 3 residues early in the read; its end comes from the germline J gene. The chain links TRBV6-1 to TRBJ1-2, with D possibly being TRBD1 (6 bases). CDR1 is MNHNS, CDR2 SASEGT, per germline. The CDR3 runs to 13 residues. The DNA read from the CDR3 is TGTGCCAGCAGTGAACGGGGGGGCTGGGGC. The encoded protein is CASSERGGWG. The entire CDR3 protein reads CASSERGGWGYTF.